This T cell receptor (beta chain) is from a study of T-cell reconstitution after alpha-beta-depleted transplantation in children. Study-wide findings and caveats: Elevated TCRbeta diversity at day 60 was traced, in some patients, to surviving recipient T cells and thymic progenitors. When one year had passed after transplant, most T-cell counts and diversity came from newly produced T cells.

This CDR3 has 14 residues. Trimming removed 0 bases at V and 2 bases at J, with 9 bases between. Germline V gene lookup returns CDR1 SGHRS and CDR2 YFSETQ. In regard to this clonotype: As yet, its antigen is unknown.

During its preparation, the TCRbeta library received unique molecular identifiers. MiXCR, applied by TCRdb to the PCR reads, yields one record per CDR3 protein. The sample lists 140,000 to 150,000 distinct CDR3 sequences, about 9% seen once, with 15% to 20% in the top ten. The V and J genes are TRBV5-1 and TRBJ2-7, with no clear D. The TCR originated in a female patient between 2 and 15 years old who had a stem cell transplant for congenital amegakaryocytic thrombocytopenia, so the T cells may come from the graft donor. The material sequenced was PBMCs, mostly from graft donor cells, taken 180 days after TCRalphabeta/CD19-depleted stem cell transplant. Written as DNA, the CDR3 is TGCGCCAGCAGCTTGGCCCCAGAAACCTACGAGCAGTACTTC. Amino acid sequence: CASSLAPETYEQYF.